This is a list of T cell receptor beta chains from one sample in a study of cytomegalovirus exposure and HLA in healthy donors. TCRdb's table, derived via immunoSEQ multiplex PCR, lists solely in-frame clones and lacks some. The sample shows tens of thousands of clones, over 60% of them seen only once. Sequences were obtained from PBMCs. The receptors come from a woman aged 50 to 60 in good health and CMV-seropositive. Both conserved end residues are part of each CDR3.

>TRBV29-1
CSVTRLGGVSGELFF
>TRBV7-6
CASSLLGADTQYF
>TRBV5-4
CASSLATGSTTEAFF
>TRBV6-5
CASSLREGDQPQHF
>TRBV7-9
CASSPRTGANTEAFF
>TRBV9
CASSVGSYVDTQYF
>TRBV27
CASSNINRVGVAGELFF
>TRBV19
CASSIVAGDTQYF
>TRBV9
CASSVDRGGMNTEAFF
>TRBV7-2
CASSIAGGQYF
>TRBV5-6
CASSLAGGNTIYF
>TRBV9
CASSPRAGGDTGELFF
>TRBV28
CASGIQGNNYGYTF
>TRBV6-6
CASSGDTGWYEQYF
>TRBV11-1
CASSRAAGQGGKEQFF
>TRBV5-1
CASSSGTPNTGELFF
>TRBV27
CASSLSPGHTGELFF
>TRBV7-2
CASSSQGQGGGYGYTF
>TRBV7-8
CASSGRQGNYGYTF
>TRBV5-4
CASSSARTGTNTEAFF
>TRBV5-4
CASSSGETGELFF
>TRBV2
CASSEGTGVPYGYTF
>TRBV14
CASSQVYRGTEGYTF
>TRBV7-9
CASSLSSQGYGYTF
>TRBV2
CASSEILAGKSQFF
>TRBV18
CASSPSGVNQETQYF
>TRBV5-6
CASSFGRGETQYF
>TRBV18
CASSPDRSNTEAFF
>TRBV7-8
CASTLDGHTVNTEAFF
>TRBV19
CASKGYGNQPQHF
>TRBV7-9
CASSTGGATEAFF
>TRBV11-1
CASSSGGGSYEQYF
>TRBV7-8
CASSQSLSTDTQYF
>TRBV30
CAWAGGSGANVLTF
>TRBV19
CASSMTGEGETQYF
>TRBV6-6
CASTTDRGNTGELFF
>TRBV6-1
CASSETSGGSYEQYF
>TRBV2
CASSEQGRREKLFF
>TRBV5-1
CASSWGDGTDTQYF
>TRBV10-3
CAISETGGGTYNEQFF
>TRBV7-8
CASSLERGGPYEQYF
>TRBV15
CATSRDLTGENFF